These 21 T cell receptor beta chains were sequenced from one sample in a study of technical replicates of blood from a few donors. Libraries were prepared by immunoSEQ multiplex PCR; TCRdb keeps only in-frame clonotypes and omits some of them. The table has around 89,000 clones, roughly 94% seen once. The material sequenced was T cells isolated from PBMCs. The receptor set was obtained from a human donor in good health.

The rearrangement uses TRBV19 and TRBJ2-7, with D possibly being TRBD1 (6 bases). The germline V and J ends were trimmed by 1 base and 4 bases, with 14 bases remaining between them. CDR1 is LNHDA, CDR2 SQIVND, per germline (reference sequence). The CDR3 covers 15 residues. CDR3 in DNA: TGTGCCAGTAGTATAGGTCAGGACAGATATTACGAGCAGTACTTC. Translated, it gives CASSIGQDRYYEQYF.

The chain couples TRBV10-1 to TRBJ1-6; the match to TRBD1 covers 7 bases. This CDR3 is built from 13 residues. Germline loops: CDR1 WNHNN, CDR2 SYGVQD (reference sequence). Trimming at V came to 3 bases and at J to 10 bases, leaving 3 bases not matched to a gene. The CDR3 reads CASSERGRSPLHF. The CDR3, as DNA: TGCGCCAGCAGTGAAAGGGGGCGATCACCCCTCCACTTT.

The V call is TRBV18, the J call TRBJ2-2; 9 bases match TRBD1. With V trimmed by 8 bases and J by 3 bases, 7 bases remained unmatched. Germline V gives CDR1 KGHSH, CDR2 LQKENI. The CDR3 covers 15 residues. The CDR3 DNA reads as TGTGCCAGCCCGAGGGACAGGGAGGACACCGGGGAGCTGTTTTTT. Translating it yields CASPRDREDTGELFF.

The chain carries TRBV19 and TRBJ1-5; TRBD1 is a possible D gene (6 bases). CDR3 length equals 13 residues. The germline V gene has CDR1 LNHDA and CDR2 SQIVND (reference sequence). Trimming took 4 bases from V and 4 from J, leaving 8 bases between them. The DNA of the CDR3 is TGTGCCAGTAGTACGCAGGGGAATCAGCCCCAGCATTTT. This codes for CASSTQGNQPQHF. Complete variable domain (other parts from reference TRBV19 and TRBJ1-5): DGGITQSPKYLFRKEGQNVTLSCEQNLNHDAMYWYRQDPGQGLRLIYYSQIVNDFQKGDIAEGYSVSREKKESFPLTVTSAQKNPTAFYLCASSTQGNQPQHFGDGTRLSIL.

The CDR3 sequence: CASSPTGVGGYTF. The CDR3 nucleotides read TGTGCCAGCAGTCCAACAGGGGTCGGAGGCTACACCTTC. The genes are TRBV11-2 and TRBJ1-2; 7 positions agree with TRBD1. Germline CDR1 SGHAT, CDR2 FQNNGV. There are 13 residues in the CDR3. Trimming cost V 6 bases and J 8 bases; bases outside gene matches: 9.

The chain is built from TRBV16 and TRBJ2-7, with D maybe TRBD2 (7 bases). The CDR3 contains 20 residues. V was cut by 6 bases and J by 3 bases, with 33 bases left in between. CDR1 KGHSY and CDR2 FQNENV come from the germline V gene. The CDR3 DNA is TGTGCCAGCAGTCATAAGGGTCTATGGGGGCTCCAGGCTAGCGGCTACGAGCAGTACTTC. Translating gives CASSHKGLWGLQASGYEQYF.

The CDR3 DNA reads TGTGCCTGGAGTATATCAGGACCTGCTAGCGGTCAGCCCCAGCATTTT. This encodes CAWSISGPASGQPQHF. The rearrangement links TRBV30 to TRBJ1-5; D gene uncertain. The ends were cut back, 2 bases at V and 6 bases at J, with 20 bases in the middle. Germline-derived CDR1 and CDR2 are GTSNPN and SVGIG (reference sequence). There are 16 residues in the CDR3.

V gene TRBV6-1 combines with J gene TRBJ1-5, with a weak D call TRBD1 (6 bases). The V gene lost 1 base and the J gene lost 7 bases, with 11 bases spanning the gap. There are 14 residues in the CDR3. CDR1 is MNHNS and CDR2 is SASEGT in the germline V gene. The CDR3 nucleotides are TGTGCCAGCAGTGAAGACAGGGTAGGGCAGCCCCAGCATTTT. It yields the protein CASSEDRVGQPQHF.

The chain couples TRBV5-4 to TRBJ2-6, with D unresolved. The V end was cut by 0 bases, the J end by 4 bases, with 8 bases between. The CDR3 runs to 15 residues. Germline CDR1 is SGHNT and CDR2 is YYREEE (reference sequence). The CDR3 region has the DNA TGTGCCAGCAGCTTGGGGAGTCCCGGGGCCAACGTCCTGACTTTC. Amino acid sequence: CASSLGSPGANVLTF.

This chain connects TRBV19 to TRBJ1-5, with 7 positions matching TRBD1. CDR3 size: 15 residues. Trimming at V came to 7 bases and at J to 6 bases, leaving 12 bases not matched to a gene. Germline CDR1 is LNHDA and CDR2 is SQIVND (reference sequence). This chain's CDR3 is CASMNPQGSFQPQHF. The CDR3 nucleotides are TGTGCCAGTATGAATCCACAGGGGTCTTTTCAGCCCCAGCATTTT.

V gene TRBV27 combines with J gene TRBJ2-1, with TRBD1 matching 7 bases. This CDR3 is built from 14 residues. Germline values: CDR1 MNHEY, CDR2 SMNVEV (reference sequence). After removal of 4 bases from V and 3 bases from J, the junction contained 3 bases not matched to a gene. This CDR3 reads CASSSNRGYNEQFF. CDR3 nucleotide sequence: TGTGCCAGCAGTTCAAACAGGGGCTACAATGAGCAGTTCTTC.

The rearrangement joins TRBV11-3 to TRBJ2-7; 7 nucleotides align to TRBD2. This CDR3 is built from 17 residues. Unmatched junction bases numbered 17, after V lost 5 bases and J lost 4 bases. CDR1 and CDR2 (germline): SGHNT, YENEEA. CDR3 nucleotides: TGTGCCAGCAGCCAGAGGGCCCAGGCGATCGGGAGGTACGAGCAGTACTTC. Translation gives CASSQRAQAIGRYEQYF.

V gene TRBV7-2 combines with J gene TRBJ1-3, with TRBD1 matching over 10 bases. The CDR3 runs 16 residues. After removal of 1 base from V and 2 bases from J, the junction contained 2 bases not matched to a gene. Germline CDR1 is SGHTA and CDR2 is FQGNSA. CDR3 protein: CASSLVGQGTGNTIYF. The DNA for the CDR3 is TGTGCCAGCAGCTTAGTGGGACAGGGGACTGGAAACACCATATATTTT.

The V and J genes are TRBV28 and TRBJ1-2; D is perhaps TRBD1 (5 bases). V was pared by 4 bases and J by 4 bases, with 13 bases between. The CDR3 spans 14 residues. In germline, CDR1 is MDHEN, CDR2 SYDVKM. The CDR3 DNA is TGTGCCAGCAGTTCCCCCTCAGGGCCCTATGGCTACACCTTC. Translating gives CASSSPSGPYGYTF.

The rearrangement uses TRBV12-5 and TRBJ2-3, with no clear D. V lost 1 base and J lost 0, with 5 bases in between. This CDR3 contains 14 residues. CDR1 is LGHNT, CDR2 FRNRAP, per germline. The DNA of the CDR3 is TGTGCTAGTGGTTTGGCACTTAGCACAGATACGCAGTATTTT. Translation: CASGLALSTDTQYF.

This clone turned up a few times. The gene calls are TRBV13 and TRBJ2-1; D is perhaps TRBD2 (6 bases). V was trimmed by 6 bases and J by 0 bases, leaving 12 bases between them. The CDR3 is made up of 15 amino acids. Germline lookup yields CDR1 PRHDT and CDR2 FYEKMQ (reference sequence). The CDR3, as DNA: TGTGCCAGCAGGTCTAGCGCGAGCTCCTACAATGAGCAGTTCTTC. As protein: CASRSSASSYNEQFF.

This clone was seen just once. This chain joins TRBV5-4 and TRBJ1-3; D is unclear. This CDR3 is built from 16 residues. Germline-derived CDR1 and CDR2 are SGHNT and YYREEE (reference sequence). With 0 bases removed from V and 1 base from J, the gap between germline ends came to 11 bases. CDR3 sequence reads: CASSLDPGGSGNTIYF. The CDR3 coding sequence is TGTGCCAGCAGCTTGGACCCGGGAGGATCTGGAAACACCATATATTTT.

V and J are TRBV9 and TRBJ2-7, with 9 positions matching TRBD1. J was trimmed by 3 bases and V by 0 bases; bases with no gene match: 4. Germline values: CDR1 SGDLS, CDR2 YYNGEE. The CDR3 has 15 residues. The CDR3 loop reads CASSVEGTGIYEQYF. The CDR3 DNA sequence: TGTGCCAGCAGCGTAGAAGGGACAGGGATCTACGAGCAGTACTTC.

This CDR3 is CANYPRGMNTGELFF. CDR3 nucleotide sequence: TGTGCCAACTATCCTCGGGGGATGAACACCGGGGAGCTGTTTTTT. The rearrangement joins TRBV7-8 to TRBJ2-2; D may be TRBD2 (6 bases). The CDR3 length is 15 residues. Per the germline V gene, CDR1 is SGHVS and CDR2 is FQNEAQ. Trimming took 10 bases from V and 1 from J, leaving 16 bases between them.

The gene calls are TRBV11-3 and TRBJ2-2, with a weak D call TRBD1 (6 bases). This CDR3 has 13 residues. V was pared by 6 bases and J by 4 bases, with 9 bases between. Germline V gives CDR1 SGHNT, CDR2 YENEEA. This CDR3 reads CASRQQGTGELFF. CDR3 coding DNA: TGTGCCAGCAGACAACAGGGCACCGGGGAGCTGTTTTTT.

The rearrangement uses TRBV6-1 and TRBJ1-2; D perhaps matches TRBD1 (6 bases). The V gene lost 1 base and the J gene lost 5 bases, with 11 bases spanning the gap. There are 14 residues in the CDR3. CDR1 MNHNS and CDR2 SASEGT come from the germline V gene. The CDR3 loop is CASSEGTASYGYTF. CDR3 bases: TGTGCCAGCAGTGAAGGGACAGCCAGTTATGGCTACACCTTC.